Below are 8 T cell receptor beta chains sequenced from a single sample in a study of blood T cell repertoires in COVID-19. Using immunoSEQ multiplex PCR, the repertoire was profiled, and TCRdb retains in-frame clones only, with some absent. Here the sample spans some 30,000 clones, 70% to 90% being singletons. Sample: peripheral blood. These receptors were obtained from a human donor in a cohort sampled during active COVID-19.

The CDR3, as DNA: TGTGCCAGCAGTTATGCCCAGGTTGAAGCTTTCTTT. Its protein is CASSYAQVEAFF. The chain is built from TRBV6-6 and TRBJ1-1; D unclear. CDR3 length: 12 amino acids. V was clipped by 3 bases and J by 7 bases, with 9 bases between them. Germline CDR1 and CDR2: MNHNY and SVGAGI (reference sequence).

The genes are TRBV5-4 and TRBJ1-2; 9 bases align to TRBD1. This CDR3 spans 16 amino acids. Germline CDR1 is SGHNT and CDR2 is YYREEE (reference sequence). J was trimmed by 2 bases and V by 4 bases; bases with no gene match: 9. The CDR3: CASSHPGTGRNYGYTF. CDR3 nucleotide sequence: TGTGCCAGCAGCCACCCCGGGACAGGGAGGAACTATGGCTACACCTTC.

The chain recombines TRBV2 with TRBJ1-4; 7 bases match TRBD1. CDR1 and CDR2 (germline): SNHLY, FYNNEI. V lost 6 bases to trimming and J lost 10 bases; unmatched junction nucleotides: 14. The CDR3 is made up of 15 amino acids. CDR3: CASRGPGTARGKLFF. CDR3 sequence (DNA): TGTGCCAGCAGGGGGCCCGGGACAGCTAGGGGAAAACTGTTTTTT.

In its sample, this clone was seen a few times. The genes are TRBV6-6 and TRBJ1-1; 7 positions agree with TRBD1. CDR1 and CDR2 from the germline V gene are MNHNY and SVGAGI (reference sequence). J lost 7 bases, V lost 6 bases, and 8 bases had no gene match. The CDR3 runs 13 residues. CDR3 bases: TGTGCCAGCAGCCCGACAGGGACTTTTGAAGCTTTCTTT. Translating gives CASSPTGTFEAFF.

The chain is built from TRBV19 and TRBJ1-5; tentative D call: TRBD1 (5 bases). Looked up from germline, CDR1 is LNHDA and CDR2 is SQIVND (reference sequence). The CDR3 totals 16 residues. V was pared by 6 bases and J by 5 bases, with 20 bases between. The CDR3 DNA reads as TGTGCCAGTAGCCTATCCCAGGGCCGGGCGGATCAGCCCCAGCATTTT. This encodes CASSLSQGRADQPQHF.

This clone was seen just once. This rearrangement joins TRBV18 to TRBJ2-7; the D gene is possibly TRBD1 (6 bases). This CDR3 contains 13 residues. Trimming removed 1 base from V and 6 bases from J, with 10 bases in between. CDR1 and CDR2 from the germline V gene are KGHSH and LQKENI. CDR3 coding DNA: TGTGCCAGCTCACCACTTACAGGGTTCGAGCAGTACTTC. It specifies CASSPLTGFEQYF.

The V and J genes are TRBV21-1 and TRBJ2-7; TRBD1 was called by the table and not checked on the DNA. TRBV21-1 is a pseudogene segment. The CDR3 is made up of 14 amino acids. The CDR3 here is CASSRTDRAYEQYF. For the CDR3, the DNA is TGTGCCAGCAGCCGAACCGACAGGGCCTACGAGCAGTACTTC.

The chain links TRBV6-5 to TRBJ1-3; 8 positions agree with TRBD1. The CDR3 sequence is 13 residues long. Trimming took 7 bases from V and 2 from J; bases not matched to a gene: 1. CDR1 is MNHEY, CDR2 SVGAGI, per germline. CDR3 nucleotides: TGTGCCAGCAAGGACAGGGCTGGAAACACCATATATTTT. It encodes CASKDRAGNTIYF.